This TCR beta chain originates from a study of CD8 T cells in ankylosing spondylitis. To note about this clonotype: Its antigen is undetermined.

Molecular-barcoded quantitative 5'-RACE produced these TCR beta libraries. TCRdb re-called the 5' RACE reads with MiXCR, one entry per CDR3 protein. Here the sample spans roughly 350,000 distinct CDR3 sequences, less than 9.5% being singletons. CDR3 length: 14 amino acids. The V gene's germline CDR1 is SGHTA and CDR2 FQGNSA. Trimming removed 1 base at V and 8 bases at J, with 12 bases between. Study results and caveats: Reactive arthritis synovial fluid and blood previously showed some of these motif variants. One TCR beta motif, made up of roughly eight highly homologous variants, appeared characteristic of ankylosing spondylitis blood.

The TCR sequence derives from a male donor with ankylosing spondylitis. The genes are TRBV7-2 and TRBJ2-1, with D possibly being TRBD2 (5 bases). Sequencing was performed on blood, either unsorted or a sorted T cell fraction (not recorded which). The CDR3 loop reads CASSLVDYTDEQFF. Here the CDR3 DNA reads TGTGCCAGCAGCTTAGTCGACTATACGGATGAGCAGTTCTTC.